These T cell receptor beta chains were read from a single sample in a study of blood T cell repertoires in COVID-19. Sequencing was performed with immunoSEQ multiplex PCR; in TCRdb, only in-frame clones are kept and a portion is missing. The sample holds over 45,000 clones, about three quarters seen once. Sequencing was done on a sample of peripheral blood. The receptors were gathered from a human donor with active or convalescent COVID-19. The donor label of this sample is uncertain. The CDR3 runs from the conserved cysteine through the conserved F or W. D genes are given only for firm matches. A row's size may be missing; if present it is once, few, many or a size class.

j_gene	abundance	v_gene	d_gene	CDR3nt	CDR3aa
TRBJ1-5	-	TRBV2	TRBD1	TGTGCCAGCAGTAAGGACAGGGGTGATCAGCCCCAGCATTTT	CASSKDRGDQPQHF
TRBJ1-1	few	TRBV7-2	-	TGTGCCAGCAGCTTATATCTCTGGGCCCACGGGGGGGACACTGAAGCTTTCTTT	CASSLYLWAHGGDTEAFF
TRBJ2-2	-	TRBV5-1	TRBD1	TGCGCCAGCAGCCCCACAGGGGTGAACACCGGGGAGCTGTTTTTT	CASSPTGVNTGELFF
TRBJ2-7	once	TRBV7-9	TRBD2	TGTGCCAGCAGCCCCCAGGGAGGGGCAGTCTACGAGCAGTACTTC	CASSPQGGAVYEQYF
TRBJ1-5	-	TRBV20-1	-	TGCAGTGCTAGTTTGGGGCCCAACAATCAGCCCCAGCATTTT	CSASLGPNNQPQHF
TRBJ2-1	-	TRBV9	TRBD2	TGTGCCAGCAGCGTAGTAGGACTAGCTTACAATGAGCAGTTCTTC	CASSVVGLAYNEQFF
TRBJ1-5	few	TRBV6-6	TRBD1	TGTGCCAGGGTCCGGGACAGGGCCTTGGGGCCCCAGCATTTT	CARVRDRALGPQHF
TRBJ1-1	-	TRBV5-5	-	TGTGCCAGCAGACCATCCGGGAACGGGATGAACACTGAAGCTTTCTTT	CASRPSGNGMNTEAFF
TRBJ2-3	-	TRBV7-2	-	TGTGCCAGCAGCTTAGCGCGCCCCACGGATACGCAGTATTTT	CASSLARPTDTQYF
TRBJ1-3	few	TRBV18	-	TGTGCCAGCTCACCGCGACTCGAATCTGGAAACACCATATATTTT	CASSPRLESGNTIYF
TRBJ2-3	-	TRBV4-1	-	TGCGCCAGCAGCCAAGAGGGGAGGACAGATACGCAGTATTTT	CASSQEGRTDTQYF
TRBJ1-2	-	TRBV7-9	-	TGTGCCAGCAGCTTACGGTCCGAATACTATGGCTACACCTTC	CASSLRSEYYGYTF
TRBJ2-3	-	TRBV11-2	TRBD2	TGTGCCAGCAGCACGACTAGCGGGAGCGCAGATACGCAGTATTTT	CASSTTSGSADTQYF
TRBJ1-5	-	TRBV19	-	TGTGCCAGTAGTATCAACGGGGATCAGCCCCAGCATTTT	CASSINGDQPQHF
TRBJ2-7	-	TRBV10-2	-	TGCGCCAGCAGTGAGTCGAAATCGGCGGCGCAGTACTTC	CASSESKSAAQYF
TRBJ2-3	-	TRBV29-1	-	TGCAGCGTTGGACGCGGGATCGAAACAGATACGCAGTATTTT	CSVGRGIETDTQYF
TRBJ1-1	-	TRBV10-3	-	TGTGCCATCAGTGAGAGGGAGAGACCGAACACTGAAGCTTTCTTT	CAISERERPNTEAFF